A selection of T cell receptor beta chains follows, all from one sample in a study of regulatory T cells in long-lasting Graves disease. TCRdb ran MiXCR on the multiplex PCR reads and lists one entry per CDR3 protein. The sample records about 340,000 distinct CDR3 sequences, less than 20% being singletons. Sequencing used peripheral blood mononuclear cells (PBMCs), obtained when the disease was refractory, from a patient treated with antithyroid drugs. Receptors were obtained from a female donor with Graves disease. The CDR3 runs from the conserved cysteine through the conserved F or W. The D gene is left open where the match is weak. Clone size is given for some rows only: seen once, a few or many times, or a class if the clone is expanded.

size: many; length: 13; J: TRBJ1-2; V: TRBV5-1; D: NA; CDR3: CASSLGSNYGYTF; DNA: TGCGCCAGCAGCTTGGGCAGTAACTATGGCTACACCTTC
size: NA; length: 16; J: TRBJ1-1; V: TRBV6-2/TRBV6-3; D: NA; CDR3: CASSYSIWDGNTEAFF; DNA: TGTGCCAGCAGTTACTCGATCTGGGATGGGAACACTGAAGCTTTCTTT
size: many; length: 16; J: TRBJ1-3; V: TRBV6-2/TRBV6-3; D: TRBD1; CDR3: CASRFRQGIAGNTIYF; DNA: TGTGCCAGCAGATTTAGACAGGGGATCGCGGGAAACACCATATATTTT
size: few; length: 14; J: TRBJ1-1; V: TRBV3-1; D: NA; CDR3: CASSQGDRYTEAFF; DNA: TGTGCCAGCAGCCAAGGTGACAGATACACTGAAGCTTTCTTT
size: NA; length: 14; J: TRBJ1-1; V: TRBV29-1; D: NA; CDR3: CSVTSRGPGTEAFF; DNA: TGCAGCGTGACCAGCCGGGGGCCAGGCACTGAAGCTTTCTTT
size: NA; length: 13; J: TRBJ1-1; V: TRBV29-1; D: NA; CDR3: CSVGQGLNTEAFF; DNA: TGCAGCGTTGGTCAGGGTTTGAACACTGAAGCTTTCTTT
size: NA; length: 14; J: TRBJ1-2; V: TRBV18; D: NA; CDR3: CASSRPGEDGGYTF; DNA: TGTGCCAGCTCACGCCCAGGGGAGGATGGTGGCTACACCTTC
size: many; length: 14; J: TRBJ1-1; V: TRBV2; D: TRBD1; CDR3: CASSERQGNTEAFF; DNA: TGTGCCAGCAGTGAAAGACAGGGGAACACTGAAGCTTTCTTT
size: NA; length: 13; J: TRBJ1-5; V: TRBV7-6; D: NA; CDR3: CASSSYDRQPQHF; DNA: TGTGCCAGCAGCTCTTACGACCGTCAGCCCCAGCATTTT
size: NA; length: 16; J: TRBJ2-5; V: TRBV7-2; D: NA; CDR3: CASSLARGSGAVAQYF; DNA: TGTGCCAGCAGCTTAGCTCGGGGTAGCGGAGCTGTGGCCCAGTACTTC
size: few; length: 12; J: TRBJ2-7; V: TRBV27; D: NA; CDR3: CATGVGGYEQYF; DNA: TGTGCCACGGGCGTGGGAGGCTACGAGCAGTACTTC
size: many; length: 13; J: TRBJ2-7; V: TRBV5-1; D: TRBD1; CDR3: CASGQGTYYEQYF; DNA: TGCGCCAGCGGACAGGGTACCTACTACGAGCAGTACTTC
size: many; length: 14; J: TRBJ2-5; V: TRBV15; D: NA; CDR3: CATSRDIGLETQYF; DNA: TGTGCCACCAGCAGAGATATAGGTTTGGAGACCCAGTACTTC
size: many; length: 14; J: TRBJ1-1; V: TRBV12-5; D: NA; CDR3: CASGPGGGFTEAFF; DNA: TGTGCTAGTGGACCTGGGGGAGGGTTCACTGAAGCTTTCTTT
size: NA; length: 13; J: TRBJ2-4; V: TRBV20-1; D: TRBD1; CDR3: CSAPQGLKNIQYF; DNA: TGCAGTGCTCCACAGGGGTTGAAAAACATTCAGTACTTC
size: many; length: 14; J: TRBJ2-4; V: TRBV3-1; D: NA; CDR3: CASSPTGVKDIQYF; DNA: TGTGCCAGCAGTCCGACGGGGGTGAAGGACATTCAGTACTTC
size: many; length: 14; J: TRBJ2-6; V: TRBV11-3; D: NA; CDR3: CASSPSAGANVLTF; DNA: TGTGCCAGCAGTCCTAGTGCTGGGGCCAACGTCCTGACTTTC
size: many; length: 14; J: TRBJ2-5; V: TRBV6-1; D: NA; CDR3: CASMRPPIQETQYF; DNA: TGTGCCAGCATGAGACCCCCGATACAAGAGACCCAGTACTTC